Following are 24 T cell receptor beta chains from one sample sequenced in a study of blood T cell repertoires in COVID-19. Data came from immunoSEQ multiplex PCR; TCRdb stores just in-frame clones and leaves some out. The sample yields more than 100,000 clones, around 89% seen once. Sample: peripheral blood. The receptors come from a man in his 70s with active COVID-19.

The CDR3 DNA reads TGTGCCAGCAGGGGCCGGGACAGGGGTAGCAATCAGCCCCAGCATTTT. Translated, it gives CASRGRDRGSNQPQHF. The V gene is TRBV28, the J gene TRBJ1-5, with 10 bases matching TRBD1. The CDR3 runs to 16 residues. V trimming: 6 bases; J trimming: 0 bases; junction bases outside the gene matches: 5. Looked up from germline, CDR1 is MDHEN and CDR2 is SYDVKM.

The chain recombines TRBV19 with TRBJ2-3; TRBD2 matches 7 bases. CDR3 length: 20 amino acids. Germline V gene lookup returns CDR1 LNHDA and CDR2 SQIVND (reference sequence). With V trimmed by 1 base and J by 4 bases, 20 bases remained unmatched. CDR3 sequence reads: CASSIVPSSRRGRVPDTQYF. The CDR3 coding sequence is TGTGCCAGTAGTATAGTCCCCTCCTCGAGGCGCGGGAGAGTGCCAGATACGCAGTATTTT.

This rearrangement joins TRBV5-5 to TRBJ2-1, with 9 bases that match TRBD2. Germline V gene sequence: CDR1 SGHKS, CDR2 YYEKEE (reference sequence). This CDR3 spans 17 amino acids. V lost 4 bases, J lost 0 bases, and 8 bases stayed unmatched. CDR3 coding DNA: TGTGCCAGCAGCCCTAGCGGGGCAACCAACTCCTACAATGAGCAGTTCTTC. This gives the protein CASSPSGATNSYNEQFF.

This chain links TRBV19 with TRBJ2-1, with 7 bases matching TRBD1. This CDR3 has 14 residues. The ends lost 2 bases at V and 4 bases at J; junction bases unmatched: 2. CDR1 LNHDA and CDR2 SQIVND come from the germline V gene (reference sequence). CDR3 loop: CASSISGQYNEQFF. CDR3 coding DNA: TGTGCCAGTAGTATATCGGGACAGTACAATGAGCAGTTCTTC.

V gene TRBV21-1 combines with J gene TRBJ1-6. TRBV21-1 is described as a pseudogene. The length of the CDR3 is 11 residues. The CDR3 DNA follows: TGTGCCAGCGGGAGGGGTTCACCCCTCCACTTT. Its translation: CASGRGSPLHF.

The chain combines TRBV3-1 (or the pseudogene TRBV3-2) with TRBJ2-3, with D perhaps TRBD2 (7 bases). CDR3 length equals 14 residues. Per the germline V gene, CDR1 is LGHDT and CDR2 is YNNKEL (reference sequence). V was shortened by 1 base and J by 6 bases, with 11 bases between the two germline ends. DNA of the CDR3: TGTGCCAGCAGCCAAGGCGGGGGCGCTGATACGCAGTATTTT. Its translation: CASSQGGGADTQYF.

The V gene is TRBV5-4, the J gene TRBJ2-7, with D perhaps TRBD1 (6 bases). Germline loops: CDR1 SGHNT, CDR2 YYREEE (reference sequence). This CDR3 is 15 amino acids long. V lost 0 bases and J lost 4, with 14 bases in between. The CDR3 loop reads CASSLAGTPPYEQYF. The DNA of the CDR3 is TGTGCCAGCAGCTTGGCCGGGACACCACCTTACGAGCAGTACTTC. Complete variable domain (other parts from reference TRBV5-4 and TRBJ2-7): ETGVTQSPTHLIKTRGQQVTLRCSSQSGHNTVSWYQQALGQGPQFIFQYYREEENGRGNFPPRFSGLQFPNYSSELNVNALELDDSALYLCASSLAGTPPYEQYFGPGTRLTVT.

V usage is TRBV6-5 and J usage is TRBJ2-3; D gene unclear. The CDR3 is 13 residues long. Looked up from germline, CDR1 is MNHEY and CDR2 is SVGAGI. V lost 0 bases and J lost 2, with 3 bases in between. The CDR3 region is CASSYSNTDTQYF. Written as DNA, the CDR3 is TGTGCCAGCAGTTACTCTAACACAGATACGCAGTATTTT.

J is TRBJ2-3 and V is TRBV19; 9 bases fit TRBD1. V shed 4 bases, J shed 5 bases, and the junction held 1 base outside the gene matches. Germline CDR1 reads LNHDA; CDR2 reads SQIVND (reference sequence). The CDR3 consists of 13 residues. CDR3 loop: CASSKDRGDTQYF. Here the CDR3 DNA reads TGTGCCAGTAGTAAGGACAGGGGAGATACGCAGTATTTT.

As to this clone: Distinct nucleotide sequences in the sample also encode this CDR3. The gene calls are TRBV2 and TRBJ1-1; D perhaps matches TRBD1 (6 bases). V dropped 7 bases and J dropped 10 bases, with 16 bases sitting between them. Germline CDR1 SNHLY, CDR2 FYNNEI. The CDR3 loop spans 12 amino acids. The CDR3 protein is CASTGGLIGAFF. CDR3 in DNA: TGTGCCAGCACGGGGGGCTTAATCGGAGCTTTCTTT.

The gene calls are TRBV10-3 and TRBJ2-1, with TRBD2 identical over 11 bases. V lost 2 bases and J lost 0; bases outside the gene matches: 6. CDR1 ENHRY and CDR2 SYGVKD come from the germline V gene. This CDR3 has 18 residues. CDR3 coding DNA: TGTGCCATCAGTGAGGGACTAGCGGGTTATAGCTCCTACAATGAGCAGTTCTTC. Translating gives CAISEGLAGYSSYNEQFF.

This sequence joins TRBV14 and TRBJ2-1; D is undetermined. The germline gives CDR1 SGHDN, CDR2 FVKESK. With 3 bases removed from V and 2 bases from J, the gap between germline ends came to 8 bases. The CDR3 sequence is 14 residues long. Written as DNA, the CDR3 is TGTGCCAGCAGCCAGACTGGCCCCTACAATGAGCAGTTCTTC. It encodes CASSQTGPYNEQFF. Supplemented by reference TRBV14 and TRBJ2-1, the full variable domain reads EAGVTQFPSHSVIEKGQTVTLRCDPISGHDNLYWYRRVMGKEIKFLLHFVKESKQDESGMPNNRFLAERTGGTYSTLKVQPAELEDSGVYFCASSQTGPYNEQFFGPGTRLTVL.

This clone came up many times. The chain recombines TRBV14 with TRBJ1-6, with D perhaps TRBD1 (6 bases). V was clipped by 6 bases and J by 9 bases, with 12 bases between them. In germline, CDR1 is SGHDN, CDR2 FVKESK. The CDR3 runs to 13 residues. The CDR3 coding sequence is TGTGCCAGCAGGTGGACAGTTTCTTCACCCCTCCACTTT. As protein: CASRWTVSSPLHF.

The chain employs TRBV7-7 and TRBJ2-3; perhaps TRBD1 as D (5 bases). V was cut by 1 base and J by 5 bases, with 10 bases left in between. This CDR3 is built from 14 residues. Germline V lookup: CDR1 SSHAT, CDR2 FNYEAQ (reference sequence). The CDR3 DNA follows: TGTGCCAGCAGCTTAGTAGGGGCCGGAGATACGCAGTATTTT. Residues: CASSLVGAGDTQYF.

This clone was detected a few times. The gene calls are TRBV25-1 and TRBJ1-6, with TRBD1 as a possible D gene (6 bases). The CDR3 has 16 amino acids. V lost 4 bases and J lost 7, with 17 bases in between. Germline CDR1 MGHDK, CDR2 SYGVNS. CDR3 residues: CASSGSQGLLNSPLHF. The CDR3 DNA is TGTGCCAGCAGTGGATCACAGGGTCTGCTAAATTCACCCCTCCACTTT. The full variable domain, with the rest looked up from reference TRBV25-1 and TRBJ1-6, is EADIYQTPRYLVIGTGKKITLECSQTMGHDKMYWYQQDPGMELHLIHYSYGVNSTEKGDLSSESTVSRIRTEHFPLTLESARPSHTSQYLCASSGSQGLLNSPLHFGNGTRLTVT.

This chain connects TRBV5-4 to TRBJ2-7, with D perhaps TRBD2 (6 bases). This CDR3 region has 14 residues. Per germline, CDR1 SGHNT and CDR2 YYREEE (reference sequence). V was trimmed by 3 bases and J by 1 base, leaving 11 bases between them. CDR3 coding DNA: TGTGCCAGCAGCTGGGAGACTAGTTCCTACGAGCAGTACTTC. Translation: CASSWETSSYEQYF.

The V call is TRBV6-5, the J call TRBJ1-5; TRBD1 aligns across 7 bases. V was pared by 4 bases and J by 1 base, with 4 bases of the junction left unmatched. This CDR3 has 15 amino acids. Germline-derived CDR1 and CDR2 are MNHEY and SVGAGI. CDR3 loop: CASSSDRSSNQPQHF. The CDR3 nucleotides are TGTGCCAGCAGTTCGGACAGGAGCAGCAATCAGCCCCAGCATTTT.

The gene calls are TRBV6-5 and TRBJ1-6; TRBD1 aligns across 9 bases. Germline V gives CDR1 MNHEY, CDR2 SVGAGI. The V segment lost 2 bases and the J segment 10 bases; nucleotides outside the gene matches: 6. The CDR3 spans 15 residues. The CDR3 region is CASSYMGTGTSPLHF. The CDR3 DNA follows: TGTGCCAGCAGTTACATGGGGACAGGGACGTCACCCCTCCACTTT.

The V call is TRBV25-1, the J call TRBJ1-1; tentative D call: TRBD1 (6 bases). The CDR3 is 15 residues long. V was pared by 7 bases and J by 5 bases, with 20 bases between. The germline V gene has CDR1 MGHDK and CDR2 SYGVNS. CDR3 nucleotides: TGTGCCAGCACCTCGGACAGCGGTTCGAGGACTGAAGCTTTCTTT. It specifies CASTSDSGSRTEAFF.

The V gene is TRBV5-4, the J gene TRBJ1-2; 7 bases align to TRBD1. J lost 3 bases, V lost 4 bases, and 6 bases had no gene match. The CDR3 spans 14 residues. Germline V gives CDR1 SGHNT, CDR2 YYREEE (reference sequence). The CDR3 DNA reads TGTGCCAGCAGCCCCGAGGGGGCTTACTATGGCTACACCTTC. The encoded protein is CASSPEGAYYGYTF.

The chain recombines TRBV2 with TRBJ2-3; 11 bases line up with TRBD2. V gave up 6 bases and J gave up 0 bases; unmatched junction bases: 2. Germline lookup yields CDR1 SNHLY and CDR2 FYNNEI. There are 15 residues in the CDR3. CDR3 sequence: CASRRLAGSTDTQYF. CDR3 nucleotide sequence: TGTGCCAGCAGGCGACTAGCGGGAAGCACAGATACGCAGTATTTT.

In its sample, this clone was seen once. The chain employs TRBV5-6 and TRBJ1-1, with a tentative D call TRBD1 (6 bases). This CDR3 spans 13 amino acids. V was shortened by 4 bases and J by 4 bases, with 11 bases between the two germline ends. CDR1 is SGHDT and CDR2 is YYEEEE in the germline V gene. The CDR3 DNA reads as TGTGCCAGCAGCCCCGGGACAAGCACTGAAGCTTTCTTT. The encoded protein is CASSPGTSTEAFF.

This sequence joins TRBV3-1 (or the pseudogene TRBV3-2) and TRBJ1-6; 8 bases are a match to TRBD1. This CDR3 contains 16 residues. The germline V gene has CDR1 LGHDT and CDR2 YNNKEL (reference sequence). The V segment lost 4 bases and the J segment 10 bases; nucleotides outside the gene matches: 12. The chain's CDR3 is CASSPSRTGLWSPLHF. The CDR3 coding sequence is TGTGCCAGCAGCCCCTCCCGGACAGGGCTTTGGTCACCCCTCCACTTT.

The chain is built from TRBV29-1 and TRBJ1-5, with D possibly matching TRBD1 (5 bases). V shed 8 bases and J shed 0 bases, with 20 bases lying between them. Germline V gene lookup returns CDR1 SQVTM and CDR2 ANQGSEA. CDR3 size: 16 residues. The CDR3 nucleotides read TGCAGCTCAGCAACCGGGGGGGACTATAGCAATCAGCCCCAGCATTTT. Protein sequence: CSSATGGDYSNQPQHF. Supplemented by reference TRBV29-1 and TRBJ1-5, the full variable domain reads SAVISQKPSRDICQRGTSLTIQCQVDSQVTMMFWYRQQPGQSLTLIATANQGSEATYESGFVIDKFPISRPNLTFSTLTVSNMSPEDSSIYLCSSATGGDYSNQPQHFGDGTRLSIL.